This T cell receptor beta chain stems from a study of low-dose radiotherapy and immunotherapy resistance in tumors. Study context: A total of 13 Gy over 26 weeks was given to Cohort 2 as 1 Gy per fraction every two weeks. Patients received cyclophosphamide 200 mg/m2 intravenously every two weeks, the day before radiation-immunotherapy. Patients' oral aspirin dose was 300 mg daily across four cycles from cycle 1 day 1.

V gave up 5 bases and J gave up 4 bases, with 14 bases separating them. There are 14 residues in the CDR3. Germline CDR1 reads MDHEN; CDR2 reads SYDVKM. The sample holds many counts of this clonotype. Both TCRalpha and TCRbeta chains were reverse transcribed with V-gene-specific primers. The authors ran 15 to 20 PCR cycles to amplify TCRs with a constant-region primer and V-primer adapter. TCRdb itself ran the reads through MiXCR, one entry per CDR3 protein. The table records roughly 95,000 distinct CDR3 sequences, around a fifth of them present only once. The time point is: after trial treatment. This sample's treatment: LDRT plus nivolumab, ipilimumab, low-dose cyclophosphamide and aspirin (RACIN trial). Each donor was administered nivolumab, ipilimumab, aspirin, low-dose cyclophosphamide and low-dose radiotherapy.

The sequence was collected from a female donor with ovarian cancer. V gene TRBV28 combines with J gene TRBJ2-5, with D perhaps matching TRBD2 (6 bases). The material sequenced was PBMCs, taken after low-dose radiotherapy plus immunotherapy. CDR3 sequence reads: CASSNLGGGETQYF. The CDR3 DNA reads as TGTGCCAGCAGTAATTTGGGGGGTGGAGAGACCCAGTACTTC.